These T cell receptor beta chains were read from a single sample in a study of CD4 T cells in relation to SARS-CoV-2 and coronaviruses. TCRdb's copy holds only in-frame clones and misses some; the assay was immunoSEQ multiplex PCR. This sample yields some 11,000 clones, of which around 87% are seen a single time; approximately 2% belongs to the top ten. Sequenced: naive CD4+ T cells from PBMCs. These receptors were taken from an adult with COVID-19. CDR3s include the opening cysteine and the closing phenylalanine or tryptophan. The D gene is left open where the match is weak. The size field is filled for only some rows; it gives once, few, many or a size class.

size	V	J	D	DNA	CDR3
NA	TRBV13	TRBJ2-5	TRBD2	TGTGCCAGCAGCTCCCGATCAGCGGGGGACCAAGAGACCCAGTACTTC	CASSSRSAGDQETQYF
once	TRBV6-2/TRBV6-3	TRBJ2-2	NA	TGTGCCAGCAGTTCCTCCGGAGGAACCGGGGAGCTGTTTTTT	CASSSSGGTGELFF
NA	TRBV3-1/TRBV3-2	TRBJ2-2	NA	TGTGCCAGCAACCCTAGAGCTACCGGGGAGCTGTTTTTT	CASNPRATGELFF
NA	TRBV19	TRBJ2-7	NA	TGTGCCAGTAGTGCAAACCAGGGTTATAGATACGAGCAGTACTTC	CASSANQGYRYEQYF
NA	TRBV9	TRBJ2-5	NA	TGTGCCAGCAGCGTAGCCGATAGGGCCGAGGGGACCCAGTACTTC	CASSVADRAEGTQYF
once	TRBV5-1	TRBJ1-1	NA	TGCGCCAGTATGCCGGGGGCAGGGACTGAAGCTTTCTTT	CASMPGAGTEAFF
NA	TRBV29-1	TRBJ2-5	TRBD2	TGCACCGGGACTAGCGGGGGGGGGTACCAAGAGACCCAGTACTTC	CTGTSGGGYQETQYF
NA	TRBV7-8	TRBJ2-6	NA	TGTGCCAGCAGCTTAGGATTCTCTGGGGCCAACGTCCTGACTTTC	CASSLGFSGANVLTF
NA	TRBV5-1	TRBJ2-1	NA	TGCGCCAGCCAGATGGGGCGAGGCTCCTACAATGAGCAGTTCTTC	CASQMGRGSYNEQFF
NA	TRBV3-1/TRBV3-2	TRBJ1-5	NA	TGTGCCAGCAGCCAAGTATTCCCAGGGTTCGTTCATCAGCCCCAGCATTTT	CASSQVFPGFVHQPQHF
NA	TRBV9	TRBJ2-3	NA	TGTGCCAGCAGCGTAGCACAGGGCCATAGCCCAGATACGCAGTATTTT	CASSVAQGHSPDTQYF
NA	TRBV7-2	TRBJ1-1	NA	TGTGCCAGCAGCTTAGAAAGGGGGACTGAAGCTTTCTTT	CASSLERGTEAFF
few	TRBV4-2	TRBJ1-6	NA	TGTGCCAGCAGCCAAGAAGGTAGTAGGAATTCACCCCTCCACTTT	CASSQEGSRNSPLHF
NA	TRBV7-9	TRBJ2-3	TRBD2	TGTGCCAGCAGCGGGAGGACTAGCGGGGGCACAGATACGCAGTATTTT	CASSGRTSGGTDTQYF